These T cell receptor beta chains were read from a single sample in a study of blood T cell repertoires in COVID-19. TCRdb's table, derived via immunoSEQ multiplex PCR, lists solely in-frame clones and lacks some. The sample has about 140,000 clones, 60% to 80% seen once. Sequencing was performed on PBMCs or T cells enriched from blood (not recorded which). Source of these receptors: a woman in her forties or fifties who had recovered from COVID-19. Both conserved end residues are part of each CDR3. Each record gives: clone size, J gene, V gene, D gene, CDR3 length, CDR3 protein, CDR3 DNA. The D gene is left open where the match is weak. A row's size may be missing; if present it is once, few, many or a size class.

>.|TRBJ2-7|TRBV5-1|.|15
CASSRGAGGPYEQYF
TGCGCCAGCAGCCGCGGGGCAGGGGGACCCTACGAGCAGTACTTC
>.|TRBJ2-7|TRBV9|TRBD2|14
CASSVGLASYEQYF
TGTGCCAGCAGCGTGGGACTAGCCTCCTACGAGCAGTACTTC
>few|TRBJ1-4|TRBV28|.|14
CASSPGYPDEKLFF
TGTGCCAGCAGTCCAGGTTACCCGGATGAAAAACTGTTTTTT
>once|TRBJ1-4|TRBV3-1/TRBV3-2|TRBD1|16
CASSQGSVRGREKLFF
TGTGCCAGCAGCCAAGGATCTGTCAGGGGGCGGGAAAAACTGTTTTTT
>.|TRBJ1-5|TRBV2|.|15
CASRPQGPSNQPQHF
TGTGCCAGCAGACCACAGGGTCCGAGCAATCAGCCCCAGCATTTT
>.|TRBJ1-2|TRBV5-6|TRBD1|15
CASSLAFTGEVGYTF
TGTGCCAGCAGCTTGGCTTTTACAGGGGAGGTTGGCTACACCTTC
>.|TRBJ2-3|TRBV7-9|.|12
CASSLRSDTQYF
TGTGCCAGCAGCCTCAGATCAGATACGCAGTATTTT
>.|TRBJ1-5|TRBV5-1|.|15
CASSLAGGSNQPQHF
TGCGCCAGCAGCTTGGCGGGAGGGAGCAATCAGCCCCAGCATTTT
>.|TRBJ2-5|TRBV10-3|.|13
CAISEVGAETQYF
TGTGCCATCAGTGAGGTAGGGGCTGAGACCCAGTACTTC
>.|TRBJ2-1|TRBV7-3|TRBD2|17
CASGATSGGSSYNEQFF
TGTGCCAGCGGCGCCACTAGCGGGGGGAGCTCCTACAATGAGCAGTTCTTC
>.|TRBJ2-3|TRBV30|.|11
CAWSSGSPVYF
TGTGCCTGGAGCTCGGGTAGCCCCGTGTATTTT
>.|TRBJ2-5|TRBV7-8|.|15
CASSPIRGPGKTQYF
TGTGCCAGCAGCCCCATCCGAGGCCCCGGGAAGACCCAGTACTTC
>.|TRBJ2-1|TRBV7-8|.|16
CASSLGRWTGSNEQFF
TGTGCCAGCAGCTTAGGGCGGTGGACTGGGTCAAATGAGCAGTTCTTC
>.|TRBJ2-1|TRBV2|TRBD2|14
CASRTSGSWNEQFF
TGTGCCAGCAGGACTAGCGGGAGCTGGAATGAGCAGTTCTTC
>.|TRBJ2-3|TRBV28|TRBD2|14
CASSFLAGASTQYF
TGTGCCAGCAGTTTTCTAGCGGGAGCCTCTACGCAGTATTTT
>.|TRBJ1-5|TRBV6-5|TRBD1|13
CASSTGVQQPQHF
TGTGCCAGCAGTACAGGGGTGCAGCAGCCCCAGCATTTT
>.|TRBJ2-5|TRBV7-8|TRBD1|15
CASSFLGQGRETQYF
TGTGCCAGCAGCTTCCTAGGACAGGGTCGAGAGACCCAGTACTTC
>.|TRBJ2-1|TRBV10-1|.|13
CASSANSYNEQFF
TGCGCCAGCAGTGCAAATTCCTACAATGAGCAGTTCTTC
>.|TRBJ1-4|TRBV6-4|.|15
CASSETAATNEKLFF
TGTGCCAGCAGTGAGACAGCAGCAACTAATGAAAAACTGTTTTTT
>once|TRBJ2-5|TRBV7-3|.|15
CASSSSPGIQETQYF
TGTGCCAGCAGCTCAAGCCCCGGGATCCAAGAGACCCAGTACTTC
>few|TRBJ2-5|TRBV7-9|.|13
CASGKEGAETQYF
TGTGCCAGCGGCAAGGAGGGGGCCGAGACCCAGTACTTC
>.|TRBJ2-6|TRBV5-1|.|15
CASGFRGTGANVLTF
TGCGCCAGCGGCTTCAGGGGTACTGGGGCCAACGTCCTGACTTTC
>.|TRBJ2-1|TRBV30|TRBD1|14
CAWTRDRGRNEQFF
TGTGCCTGGACCCGGGACAGGGGGAGGAATGAGCAGTTCTTC
>.|TRBJ2-1|TRBV5-4|TRBD2|16
CASSYNGLVRANEQFF
TGTGCCAGCAGTTATAATGGACTAGTGAGGGCCAATGAGCAGTTCTTC
>.|TRBJ2-7|TRBV6-6|TRBD2|15
CASSYASGRADEQYF
TGTGCCAGCAGTTACGCTAGCGGGAGGGCCGACGAGCAGTACTTC
>.|TRBJ1-3|TRBV11-3|TRBD1|14
CASSPQGAGNTIYF
TGTGCCAGCAGCCCACAGGGGGCTGGAAACACCATATATTTT
>few|TRBJ2-2|TRBV7-6|TRBD1|15
CASIQSGTEAGELFF
TGTGCCAGCATCCAGTCCGGGACAGAAGCCGGGGAGCTGTTTTTT
>.|TRBJ2-1|TRBV6-2/TRBV6-3|.|11
CASSQPGQQFF
TGTGCCAGCAGTCAACCGGGACAACAGTTCTTC
>once|TRBJ1-6|TRBV11-2|.|14
CASSLEGRASPLHF
TGTGCCAGCAGCTTAGAGGGCAGGGCCTCACCCCTCCACTTT
>few|TRBJ2-1|TRBV18|.|14
CASSPPGGHNEQFF
TGTGCCAGCTCACCACCGGGAGGTCACAATGAGCAGTTCTTC